These 16 T cell receptor beta chains were all obtained from the same sample, sequenced in a study of blood T cell repertoires in COVID-19. Sequencing was performed with immunoSEQ multiplex PCR; in TCRdb, only in-frame clones are kept and a portion is missing. The repertoire has under 450,000 clones, 88% of them found once; the top ten carry around an eighth. Sequenced material: peripheral blood. The receptors were sampled from a woman aged 45-65 years with COVID-19, enrolled during active disease.

The chain carries TRBV7-3 and TRBJ1-1, with 7 bases fitting TRBD1. Trimming cost V 3 bases and J 4 bases; bases outside gene matches: 2. The germline V gene encodes CDR1 SGHTA and CDR2 FQGTGA. The length of the CDR3 is 13 residues. The CDR3 spells CASSFGQATEAFF. The CDR3 coding sequence is TGTGCCAGCAGCTTTGGACAGGCCACTGAAGCTTTCTTT.

This rearrangement joins TRBV6-1 to TRBJ1-3; 7 bases fit TRBD1. Germline V lookup: CDR1 MNHNS, CDR2 SASEGT. The CDR3 is made up of 16 amino acids. Trimming took 4 bases from V and 0 from J; bases not matched to a gene: 6. The DNA for the CDR3 is TGTGCCAGCAGTGGGGACAGTCTCTTCTCTGGAAACACCATATATTTT. Its protein is CASSGDSLFSGNTIYF.

The rearrangement uses TRBV19 and TRBJ1-3; maybe TRBD1 (5 bases). Germline V gene data show CDR1 as LNHDA and CDR2 as SQIVND (reference sequence). CDR3 size: 14 residues. Deletions cut 3 bases from V and 2 bases from J, with 8 bases between. Here the CDR3 DNA reads TGTGCCAGTAGTATGGGGCCTCCTGGAAACACCATATATTTT. This translates into CASSMGPPGNTIYF.

The chain joins TRBV6-1 to TRBJ2-2, with TRBD2 identical over 8 bases. J lost 6 bases, V lost 1 base, and 4 bases had no gene match. The CDR3 is 15 residues long. CDR1 and CDR2 (germline): MNHNS, SASEGT. The CDR3 DNA reads as TGTGCCAGCAGTGAAGTGGGACTAGACCCCGGGGAGCTGTTTTTT. This translates into CASSEVGLDPGELFF.

J is TRBJ1-4 and V is TRBV6-6; D is unresolved. V gave up 0 bases and J gave up 4 bases, with 9 bases separating them. Germline CDR1 MNHNY, CDR2 SVGAGI (reference sequence). This CDR3 spans 15 amino acids. CDR3 nucleotide sequence: TGTGCCAGCAGTTACTCTGCGGACTTTAATGAAAAACTGTTTTTT. This codes for CASSYSADFNEKLFF.

Concerning this clone: Other DNA sequences in this specimen translate into the identical CDR3. The chain uses TRBV20-1 and TRBJ2-5; 7 positions match TRBD2. With V trimmed by 6 bases and J by 3 bases, 1 base remained unmatched. From germline, CDR1 is DFQATT and CDR2 SNEGSKA (reference sequence). This CDR3 spans 11 amino acids. The CDR3 DNA reads as TGCAGTGCCGCGGGGGAAGAGACCCAGTACTTC. Translated, it gives CSAAGEETQYF.

The chain is built from TRBV2 and TRBJ1-1; D might be TRBD1 (6 bases). V shed 6 bases and J shed 4 bases, with 12 bases lying between them. The CDR3 covers 13 residues. CDR1 and CDR2 (germline): SNHLY, FYNNEI. The CDR3 sequence is CASRGTGFTEAFF. The CDR3 DNA reads as TGTGCCAGCAGAGGAACAGGGTTCACTGAAGCTTTCTTT.

This clone was detected a few times. This chain connects TRBV29-1 to TRBJ2-7; TRBD1 matches 11 bases. CDR3 length equals 14 residues. From germline, CDR1 is SQVTM and CDR2 ANQGSEA. V dropped 7 bases and J dropped 5; count of bases not matched to a gene: 10. This chain's CDR3 is CSGNTGTGGDEQYF. The CDR3 bases are TGCAGCGGCAATACCGGGACAGGGGGTGACGAGCAGTACTTC.

The rearrangement links TRBV28 to TRBJ1-1; TRBD1 agrees at 7 bases. The CDR3 covers 13 residues. Germline values: CDR1 MDHEN, CDR2 SYDVKM. With 5 bases clipped from V and 6 bases from J, the junction kept 6 bases outside the gene matches. As DNA, the CDR3 is TGTGCCAGCAGTGCCGACAGGGTTTCTGAAGCTTTCTTT. It translates to CASSADRVSEAFF.

This sequence joins TRBV19 and TRBJ2-3, with TRBD2 matching over 7 bases. There are 15 residues in the CDR3. CDR1 is LNHDA and CDR2 is SQIVND in the germline V gene (reference sequence). V dropped 5 bases and J dropped 0; count of bases not matched to a gene: 5. The CDR3 DNA follows: TGTGCCAGTAGTCAAGCGGGGCCTAGCACAGATACGCAGTATTTT. Protein: CASSQAGPSTDTQYF.

The rearrangement links TRBV27 to TRBJ1-1, with 9 bases aligning to TRBD1. The CDR3 runs to 15 residues. J lost 1 base, V lost 5 bases, and 5 bases had no gene match. Germline values: CDR1 MNHEY, CDR2 SMNVEV (reference sequence). The CDR3 region is CASSLRTGENTEAFF. The DNA for the CDR3 is TGTGCCAGCAGTCTCCGGACAGGGGAGAACACTGAAGCTTTCTTT.

The rearrangement joins TRBV5-6 to TRBJ2-5; 13 nucleotides agree with TRBD2. Trimming cost V 3 bases and J 5 bases; bases outside gene matches: 1. Germline V gene lookup returns CDR1 SGHDT and CDR2 YYEEEE. CDR3 length equals 14 residues. In DNA form, the CDR3 reads TGTGCCAGCAGCTCGGGACTAGCGGGGGAGACCCAGTACTTC. As protein: CASSSGLAGETQYF.

The rearrangement joins TRBV2 to TRBJ1-1, with no clear D. CDR1 and CDR2 (germline): SNHLY, FYNNEI. The germline V and J ends were trimmed by 7 bases and 0 bases, with 12 bases remaining between them. This CDR3 is built from 14 residues. CDR3 DNA sequence: TGTGCCAGCACCGGGAAGCTTATGAACACTGAAGCTTTCTTT. This codes for CASTGKLMNTEAFF.

V gene TRBV30 combines with J gene TRBJ1-2, with D unresolved. The CDR3 sequence is 14 residues long. V gave up 5 bases and J gave up 0 bases, with 13 bases separating them. Germline V lookup: CDR1 GTSNPN, CDR2 SVGIG (reference sequence). The CDR3 loop reads CAWRRAPANYGYTF. In nucleotides, the CDR3 is TGTGCCTGGCGGCGGGCGCCTGCTAACTATGGCTACACCTTC.

This chain uses TRBV11-2 with TRBJ1-5; D may be TRBD1 (5 bases). Germline loops: CDR1 SGHAT, CDR2 FQNNGV. Trimming removed 5 bases at V and 1 base at J, with 12 bases between. The CDR3 spans 15 residues. The CDR3: CASSPGRGSNQPQHF. The DNA for the CDR3 is TGTGCCAGCAGCCCGGGACGGGGGAGCAATCAGCCCCAGCATTTT.

This chain connects TRBV10-1 to TRBJ1-5; 7 nucleotides match TRBD1. Germline lookup yields CDR1 WNHNN and CDR2 SYGVQD (reference sequence). Trimming took 7 bases from V and 3 from J; bases not matched to a gene: 9. CDR3 length: 15 residues. The CDR3 DNA reads TGCGCCAGCACTACAGGACAGGCTACCAATCAGCCCCAGCATTTT. Translation: CASTTGQATNQPQHF.